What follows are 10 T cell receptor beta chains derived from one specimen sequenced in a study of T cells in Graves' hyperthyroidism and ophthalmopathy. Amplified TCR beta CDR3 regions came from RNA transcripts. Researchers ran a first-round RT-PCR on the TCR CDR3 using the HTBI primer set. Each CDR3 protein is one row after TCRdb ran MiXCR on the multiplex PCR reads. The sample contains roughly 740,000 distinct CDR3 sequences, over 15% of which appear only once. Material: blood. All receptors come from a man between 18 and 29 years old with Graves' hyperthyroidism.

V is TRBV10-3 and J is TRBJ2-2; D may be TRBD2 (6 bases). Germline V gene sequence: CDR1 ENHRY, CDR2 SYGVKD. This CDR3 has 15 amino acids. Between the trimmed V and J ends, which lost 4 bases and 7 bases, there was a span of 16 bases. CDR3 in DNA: TGTGCCATCAGTGGGGTACTAGCTGGCGGCGGGGAGCTGTTTTTT. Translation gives CAISGVLAGGGELFF.

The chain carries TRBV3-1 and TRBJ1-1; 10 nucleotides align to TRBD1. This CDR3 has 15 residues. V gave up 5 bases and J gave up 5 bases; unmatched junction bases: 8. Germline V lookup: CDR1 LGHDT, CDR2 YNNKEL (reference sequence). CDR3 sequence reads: CASSNRTGGRTEAFF. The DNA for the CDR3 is TGTGCCAGCAGCAACCGGACAGGGGGTAGGACTGAAGCTTTCTTT. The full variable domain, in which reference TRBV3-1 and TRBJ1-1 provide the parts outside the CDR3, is DTAVSQTPKYLVTQMGNDKSIKCEQNLGHDTMYWYKQDSKKFLKIMFSYNNKELIINETVPNRFSPKSPDKAHLNLHINSLELGDSAVYFCASSNRTGGRTEAFFGQGTRLTVV.

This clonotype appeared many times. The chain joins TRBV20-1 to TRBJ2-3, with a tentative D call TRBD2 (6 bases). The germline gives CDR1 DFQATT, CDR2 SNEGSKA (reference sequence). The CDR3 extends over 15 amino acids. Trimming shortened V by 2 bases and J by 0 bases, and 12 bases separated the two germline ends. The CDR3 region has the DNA TGCAGTGCTAGACCGACTAGGTCTAGCACAGATACGCAGTATTTT. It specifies CSARPTRSSTDTQYF.

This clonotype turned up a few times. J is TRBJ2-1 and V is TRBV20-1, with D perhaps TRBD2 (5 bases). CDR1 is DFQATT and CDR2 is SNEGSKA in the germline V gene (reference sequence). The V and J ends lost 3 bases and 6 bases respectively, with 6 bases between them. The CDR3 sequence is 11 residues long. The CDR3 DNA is TGCAGTGCTAGGGGAGTCAATGAGCAGTTCTTC. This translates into CSARGVNEQFF.

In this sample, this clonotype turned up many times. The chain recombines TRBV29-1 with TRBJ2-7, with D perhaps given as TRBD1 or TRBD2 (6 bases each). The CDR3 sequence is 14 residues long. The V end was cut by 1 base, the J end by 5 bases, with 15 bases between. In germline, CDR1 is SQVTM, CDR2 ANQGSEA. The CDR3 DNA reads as TGCAGCGTTGAAGCACCGGAGGGGGGCAACGAGCAGTACTTC. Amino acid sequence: CSVEAPEGGNEQYF.

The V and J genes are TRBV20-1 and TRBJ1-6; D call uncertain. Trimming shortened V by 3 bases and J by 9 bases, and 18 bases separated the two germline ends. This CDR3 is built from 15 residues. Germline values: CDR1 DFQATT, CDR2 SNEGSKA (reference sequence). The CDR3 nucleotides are TGCAGTGCTAGTCAGGAGCTGGGCCTGGGTTCACCCCTCCACTTT. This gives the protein CSASQELGLGSPLHF.

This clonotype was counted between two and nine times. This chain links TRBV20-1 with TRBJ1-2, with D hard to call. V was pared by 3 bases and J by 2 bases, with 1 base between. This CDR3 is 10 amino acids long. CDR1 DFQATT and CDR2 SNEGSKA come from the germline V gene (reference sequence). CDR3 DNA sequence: TGCAGTGCTAGGAACTATGGCTACACCTTC. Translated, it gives CSARNYGYTF.

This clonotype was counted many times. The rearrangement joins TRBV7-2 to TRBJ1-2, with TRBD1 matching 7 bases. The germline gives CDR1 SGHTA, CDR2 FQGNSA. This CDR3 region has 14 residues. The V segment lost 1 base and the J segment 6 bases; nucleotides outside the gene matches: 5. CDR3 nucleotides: TGTGCCAGCAGCTTAGGGATAGGGGGCGATGGCTACACCTTC. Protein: CASSLGIGGDGYTF.

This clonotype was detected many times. CDR3 in amino acids: CASNEASSYNEQFF. The CDR3, as DNA: TGTGCCAGCAACGAGGCAAGCTCCTACAATGAGCAGTTCTTC. The chain combines TRBV25-1 with TRBJ2-1; unclear D gene. This CDR3 has 14 residues. Trimming removed 7 bases from V and 0 bases from J, with 10 bases in between. Germline V gives CDR1 MGHDK, CDR2 SYGVNS. Filled out from reference TRBV25-1 and TRBJ2-1, the complete variable domain reads EADIYQTPRYLVIGTGKKITLECSQTMGHDKMYWYQQDPGMELHLIHYSYGVNSTEKGDLSSESTVSRIRTEHFPLTLESARPSHTSQYLCASNEASSYNEQFFGPGTRLTVL.

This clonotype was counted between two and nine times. In DNA form, the CDR3 reads TGCAGTGCTCTGGACAGCTCCTACAATGAGCAGTTCTTC. Translated, it gives CSALDSSYNEQFF. The chain joins TRBV20-1 to TRBJ2-1; TRBD1 is a possible D gene (6 bases). Deletions cut 5 bases from V and 0 bases from J, with 8 bases between. Germline values: CDR1 DFQATT, CDR2 SNEGSKA (reference sequence). The CDR3 length is 13 residues.